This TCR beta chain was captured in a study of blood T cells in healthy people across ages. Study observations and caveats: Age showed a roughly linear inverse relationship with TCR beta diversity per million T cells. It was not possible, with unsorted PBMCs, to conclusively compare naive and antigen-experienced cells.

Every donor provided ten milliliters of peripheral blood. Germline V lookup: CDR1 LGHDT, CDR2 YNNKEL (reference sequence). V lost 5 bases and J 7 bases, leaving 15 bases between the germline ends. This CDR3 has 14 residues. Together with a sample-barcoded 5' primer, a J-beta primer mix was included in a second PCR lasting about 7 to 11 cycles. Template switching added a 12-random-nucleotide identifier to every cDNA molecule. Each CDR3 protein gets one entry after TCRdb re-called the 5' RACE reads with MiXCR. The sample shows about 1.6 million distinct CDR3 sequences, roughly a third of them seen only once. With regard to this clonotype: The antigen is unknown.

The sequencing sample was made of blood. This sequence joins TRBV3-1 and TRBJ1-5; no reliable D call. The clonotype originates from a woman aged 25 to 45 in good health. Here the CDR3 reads CASSSGEVDQPQHF. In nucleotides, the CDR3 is TGTGCCAGCAGCTCCGGGGAGGTTGACCAGCCCCAGCATTTT.